A selection of T cell receptor beta chains follows, all from one sample in a study of cytomegalovirus exposure and HLA in healthy donors. Method: immunoSEQ multiplex PCR; TCRdb's copy keeps in-frame clones and lacks some. Of about 87,000 clones listed, about 68% are singletons. Material for sequencing was PBMCs. These receptors all come from a man younger than 45 in good health and CMV-seropositive. Both conserved end residues are part of each CDR3. The order of the fields is clone size, J gene, D gene, V gene, CDR3 protein, CDR3 DNA. D genes are given only for firm matches. Rows give clone size only sometimes, using once, few, many, or a class for an expanded clone.

abundance: few; j_gene: TRBJ2-1; d_gene: -; v_gene: TRBV10-1; CDR3aa: CASSEPTDEQFF; CDR3nt: TGCGCCAGCAGTGAACCTACCGATGAGCAGTTCTTC
abundance: few; j_gene: TRBJ1-1; d_gene: -; v_gene: TRBV10-2; CDR3aa: CASSERNTEAFF; CDR3nt: TGCGCCAGCAGTGAGCGGAACACTGAAGCTTTCTTT
abundance: -; j_gene: TRBJ1-6; d_gene: TRBD1; v_gene: TRBV5-1; CDR3aa: CASSLGQGGSPLHF; CDR3nt: TGCGCCAGCAGCCTAGGACAGGGAGGGTCACCCCTCCACTTT
abundance: -; j_gene: TRBJ2-1; d_gene: TRBD2; v_gene: TRBV10-2; CDR3aa: CASSLAGGNNEQFF; CDR3nt: TGCGCCAGCAGCCTAGCGGGGGGCAACAATGAGCAGTTCTTC
abundance: few; j_gene: TRBJ1-5; d_gene: -; v_gene: TRBV5-5; CDR3aa: CASSWDNYSNQPQHF; CDR3nt: TGTGCCAGCAGCTGGGACAATTATAGCAATCAGCCCCAGCATTTT
abundance: -; j_gene: TRBJ2-5; d_gene: -; v_gene: TRBV19; CDR3aa: CASSIGLNQETQYF; CDR3nt: TGTGCCAGTAGTATCGGACTAAACCAAGAGACCCAGTACTTC
abundance: -; j_gene: TRBJ2-5; d_gene: TRBD1; v_gene: TRBV28; CDR3aa: CASSPFYRGEQETQYF; CDR3nt: TGTGCCAGCAGCCCCTTCTACAGGGGAGAACAAGAGACCCAGTACTTC
abundance: few; j_gene: TRBJ2-7; d_gene: TRBD1; v_gene: TRBV11-2; CDR3aa: CASSPIKWTGIYEQYF; CDR3nt: TGTGCCAGCAGCCCGATCAAGTGGACAGGGATCTACGAGCAGTACTTC
abundance: once; j_gene: TRBJ1-2; d_gene: -; v_gene: TRBV5-4; CDR3aa: CASSSGGRDYGYTF; CDR3nt: TGTGCCAGCAGCAGCGGGGGTCGCGACTATGGCTACACCTTC
abundance: -; j_gene: TRBJ1-4; d_gene: -; v_gene: TRBV9; CDR3aa: CASSVGTDATNEKLFF; CDR3nt: TGTGCCAGCAGCGTAGGGACAGACGCAACTAATGAAAAACTGTTTTTT
abundance: -; j_gene: TRBJ1-1; d_gene: -; v_gene: TRBV4-1; CDR3aa: CASSQGAGVGRTEAFF; CDR3nt: TGCGCCAGCAGCCAAGGGGCAGGGGTAGGTCGCACTGAAGCTTTCTTT
abundance: -; j_gene: TRBJ2-7; d_gene: -; v_gene: TRBV7-6; CDR3aa: CASSPDRYSYEQYF; CDR3nt: TGTGCCAGCAGCCCCGACAGGTATTCCTACGAGCAGTACTTC
abundance: -; j_gene: TRBJ2-3; d_gene: TRBD2; v_gene: TRBV15; CDR3aa: CATSTRRGASTDTQYF; CDR3nt: TGTGCCACCAGCACCCGGCGGGGGGCTAGCACAGATACGCAGTATTTT
abundance: -; j_gene: TRBJ2-1; d_gene: TRBD2; v_gene: TRBV7-9; CDR3aa: CASSKLAGVHHNEQFF; CDR3nt: TGTGCCAGCAGCAAACTAGCGGGAGTACATCACAATGAGCAGTTCTTC
abundance: -; j_gene: TRBJ1-5; d_gene: -; v_gene: TRBV19; CDR3aa: CASREGGDNQPQHF; CDR3nt: TGTGCCAGTAGGGAGGGAGGAGACAATCAGCCCCAGCATTTT
abundance: -; j_gene: TRBJ2-3; d_gene: -; v_gene: TRBV4-3; CDR3aa: CASSQRSGPQLVTQYF; CDR3nt: TGCGCCAGCAGCCAGCGAAGCGGCCCCCAGCTAGTTACGCAGTATTTT
abundance: -; j_gene: TRBJ1-5; d_gene: -; v_gene: TRBV5-6; CDR3aa: CASSFRQKNQPQHF; CDR3nt: TGTGCCAGCAGCTTTCGACAGAAGAATCAGCCCCAGCATTTT
abundance: -; j_gene: TRBJ2-3; d_gene: -; v_gene: TRBV5-1; CDR3aa: CASSGTGTTDTQYF; CDR3nt: TGCGCCAGCAGCGGTACAGGGACCACAGATACGCAGTATTTT
abundance: -; j_gene: TRBJ2-5; d_gene: TRBD2; v_gene: TRBV11-2; CDR3aa: CASSIGGAGETQYF; CDR3nt: TGTGCCAGCAGCATCGGGGGGGCCGGGGAGACCCAGTACTTC
abundance: -; j_gene: TRBJ1-1; d_gene: -; v_gene: TRBV2; CDR3aa: CASSEGLFNTEAFF; CDR3nt: TGTGCCAGCAGTGAGGGGCTGTTTAACACTGAAGCTTTCTTT
abundance: -; j_gene: TRBJ2-1; d_gene: TRBD2; v_gene: TRBV5-6; CDR3aa: CASSLGAGGSRNEQFF; CDR3nt: TGTGCCAGCAGCTTGGGAGCGGGGGGGAGTAGGAATGAGCAGTTCTTC
abundance: -; j_gene: TRBJ2-3; d_gene: TRBD2; v_gene: TRBV5-1; CDR3aa: CASSLAEIAGGVADTQYF; CDR3nt: TGCGCCAGCAGCTTGGCCGAAATAGCGGGAGGGGTCGCAGATACGCAGTATTTT
abundance: -; j_gene: TRBJ1-2; d_gene: -; v_gene: TRBV7-6; CDR3aa: CASSLQEGPNYGYTF; CDR3nt: TGTGCCAGCAGCTTACAGGAGGGCCCTAACTATGGCTACACCTTC
abundance: few; j_gene: TRBJ2-7; d_gene: -; v_gene: TRBV25-1; CDR3aa: CASSEYQRGGYEQYF; CDR3nt: TGTGCCAGCAGTGAATATCAAAGGGGAGGCTACGAGCAGTACTTC